Following are 17 T cell receptor beta chains from one sample sequenced in a study of blood T cell repertoires in COVID-19. Sequencing used immunoSEQ multiplex PCR; TCRdb keeps in-frame clones, though not all of them. The sample has 50,000 to 60,000 clones; approximately 88% are singletons. Input material: peripheral blood. These TCRs come from a human donor in a cohort sampled during active COVID-19.

This clone has only one observation. V is TRBV5-4 and J is TRBJ2-2; D is possibly TRBD2 (7 bases). This CDR3 has 13 residues. V was shortened by 6 bases and J by 5 bases, with 11 bases between the two germline ends. Per germline, CDR1 SGHNT and CDR2 YYREEE (reference sequence). The CDR3 loop reads CASKRGGTGELFF. For the CDR3, the DNA is TGTGCCAGCAAAAGGGGGGGGACCGGGGAGCTGTTTTTT.

V usage is TRBV24-1 and J usage is TRBJ1-2, with 7 bases lining up with TRBD1. The trim removed 2 bases at V and 4 bases at J, leaving 3 bases unmatched. Germline V gene sequence: CDR1 KGHDR, CDR2 SFDVKD. This CDR3 has 14 amino acids. The CDR3 DNA reads as TGTGCCACCAGTGATTCCGGGACAGTCTATGGCTACACCTTC. Residues: CATSDSGTVYGYTF.

This chain uses TRBV5-1 with TRBJ2-2; D not certain. The CDR3 sequence is 14 residues long. The V end lost 0 bases, the J end lost 7 bases, and 10 bases lay between the germline ends. The germline V gene has CDR1 SGHRS and CDR2 YFSETQ. CDR3 residues: CASSLVVSSGELFF. CDR3 sequence (DNA): TGCGCCAGCAGCTTGGTGGTGTCTAGCGGGGAGCTGTTTTTT.

The gene calls are TRBV3-1 (or the pseudogene TRBV3-2) and TRBJ2-7, with a possible D match to TRBD1 (6 bases). With 4 bases removed from V and 4 bases from J, the gap between germline ends came to 8 bases. The length of the CDR3 is 12 residues. Per germline, CDR1 LGHDT and CDR2 YNNKEL (reference sequence). CDR3 residues: CASSRRGYEQYF. The CDR3 DNA sequence: TGTGCCAGCAGCCGAAGGGGGTACGAGCAGTACTTC.

The chain links TRBV2 to TRBJ2-5, with D possibly matching TRBD1 (5 bases). From germline, CDR1 is SNHLY and CDR2 FYNNEI. V was shortened by 7 bases and J by 7 bases, with 16 bases between the two germline ends. There are 13 residues in the CDR3. The CDR3 sequence is CASTTAQGGTQYF. CDR3 in DNA: TGTGCCAGCACGACGGCGCAGGGTGGGACCCAGTACTTC.

The genes are TRBV7-8 and TRBJ1-1, with 10 bases fitting TRBD1. After removal of 5 bases from V and 0 bases from J, the junction contained 9 bases not matched to a gene. The germline CDR1 and CDR2 sequences are SGHVS and FQNEAQ. The CDR3 length is 17 residues. The CDR3 DNA reads as TGTGCCAGCAGCACCGGGACAGGGGTGCTCATGAACACTGAAGCTTTCTTT. Protein sequence: CASSTGTGVLMNTEAFF.

V is TRBV28 and J is TRBJ1-2, with TRBD1 identical over 10 bases. Losses at the gene ends were 5 bases for V and 4 bases for J; bases not matched to a gene: 4. This CDR3 contains 14 residues. Germline CDR1 reads MDHEN; CDR2 reads SYDVKM. DNA of the CDR3: TGTGCCAGCAGTGAGACAGGGGGCAGCTATGGCTACACCTTC. Amino acids: CASSETGGSYGYTF.

The rearrangement uses TRBV5-1 and TRBJ1-4; no firm D call. CDR3 length: 15 residues. Germline CDR1 is SGHRS and CDR2 is YFSETQ. The V end lost 0 bases, the J end lost 3 bases, and 9 bases lay between the germline ends. The CDR3: CASSLVWGANEKLFF. The CDR3 coding sequence is TGCGCCAGCAGCTTGGTCTGGGGAGCTAATGAAAAACTGTTTTTT.

The chain is built from TRBV28 and TRBJ1-3, with D possibly being TRBD1 (6 bases). Per germline, CDR1 MDHEN and CDR2 SYDVKM. CDR3 length equals 14 residues. V was trimmed by 5 bases and J by 7 bases, leaving 15 bases between them. The CDR3, as DNA: TGTGCCAGCAGTGAACAGGGCAATCGGAACACCATATATTTT. It encodes CASSEQGNRNTIYF. The full variable domain, in which reference TRBV28 and TRBJ1-3 provide the parts outside the CDR3, is DVKVTQSSRYLVKRTGEKVFLECVQDMDHENMFWYRQDPGLGLRLIYFSYDVKMKEKGDIPEGYSVSREKKERFSLILESASTNQTSMYLCASSEQGNRNTIYFGEGSWLTVV.

The gene calls are TRBV5-1 and TRBJ2-1; 13 bases are a match to TRBD2. The ends lost 0 bases at V and 6 bases at J; junction bases unmatched: 6. CDR1 is SGHRS, CDR2 YFSETQ, per germline. This CDR3 has 17 amino acids. CDR3 in DNA: TGCGCCAGCAGCTTGGCGGGACTAGCGGGACCGACCAATGAGCAGTTCTTC. It codes for CASSLAGLAGPTNEQFF. The full variable domain, its missing parts supplied by reference TRBV5-1 and TRBJ2-1, is KAGVTQTPRYLIKTRGQQVTLSCSPISGHRSVSWYQQTPGQGLQFLFEYFSETQRNKGNFPGRFSGRQFSNSRSEMNVSTLELGDSALYLCASSLAGLAGPTNEQFFGPGTRLTVL.

This clone was seen a single time. This chain's CDR3 is CASTTGVAGDTQYF. CDR3 nucleotide sequence: TGCGCCAGCACGACCGGAGTCGCGGGGGATACGCAGTATTTT. The V and J genes are TRBV5-1 and TRBJ2-3; TRBD2 is a possible D gene (6 bases). The CDR3 length is 14 residues. Germline V CDR1 and CDR2: SGHRS, YFSETQ. The V gene lost 6 bases and the J gene lost 6 bases, with 17 bases spanning the gap.

The chain uses TRBV18 and TRBJ2-7, with 8 positions matching TRBD2. Losses at the gene ends were 3 bases for V and 1 base for J; bases not matched to a gene: 5. Germline V gene data show CDR1 as KGHSH and CDR2 as LQKENI. The CDR3 covers 15 residues. The CDR3 DNA reads TGTGCCAGCTCACCGGCCGCGGGGGGTTCCTACGAGCAGTACTTC. This codes for CASSPAAGGSYEQYF.

V gene TRBV5-1 combines with J gene TRBJ2-1, with D possibly TRBD1 on 7 matching bases. Germline V gene lookup returns CDR1 SGHRS and CDR2 YFSETQ. Trimming cost V 3 bases and J 9 bases, with 19 bases left between them. This CDR3 has 15 residues. CDR3 region: CASSSGGTVSGEQFF. The CDR3 DNA sequence: TGCGCCAGCAGCTCAGGGGGGACCGTCAGCGGTGAGCAGTTCTTC.

The V call is TRBV12-3 or TRBV12-4, the J call TRBJ2-3; a weak D match, TRBD2 (6 bases). V gave up 6 bases and J gave up 0 bases, with 7 bases separating them. The CDR3 sequence is 13 residues long. CDR3 loop: CASSGGSTDTQYF. CDR3 nucleotides: TGTGCCAGCAGCGGGGGTAGCACAGATACGCAGTATTTT.

For the CDR3, the DNA is TGTGCCAGCAGCTTAGTCCCGACGGGAGAAGCTTTCTTT. This translates into CASSLVPTGEAFF. This chain joins TRBV11-1 and TRBJ1-1; D not resolved. CDR3 length: 13 residues. In germline, CDR1 is SGHAT, CDR2 FQDESV (reference sequence). V shed 1 base and J shed 8 bases, with 11 bases lying between them.

CDR3 loop: CASSWDSSRETQYF. CDR3 in DNA: TGTGCCAGTAGTTGGGACAGTTCTCGGGAGACCCAGTACTTC. V gene TRBV19 combines with J gene TRBJ2-5; 7 bases line up with TRBD1. Trimming removed 5 bases from V and 5 bases from J; junction bases left unmatched: 8. The CDR3 consists of 14 residues. Germline V lookup: CDR1 LNHDA, CDR2 SQIVND (reference sequence).

J is TRBJ1-1 and V is TRBV29-1; TRBD1 matches at 9 bases. V trimming: 3 bases; J trimming: 10 bases; junction bases outside the gene matches: 6. CDR3 length equals 12 residues. Germline CDR1 SQVTM, CDR2 ANQGSEA. The CDR3 loop is CSVEGGQGSAFF. The CDR3 bases are TGCAGCGTTGAGGGGGGACAGGGATCAGCTTTCTTT. The variable domain in full, with the rest retrieved from reference TRBV29-1 and TRBJ1-1, is SAVISQKPSRDICQRGTSLTIQCQVDSQVTMMFWYRQQPGQSLTLIATANQGSEATYESGFVIDKFPISRPNLTFSTLTVSNMSPEDSSIYLCSVEGGQGSAFFGQGTRLTVV.